The present TCR beta chain was sequenced within a study of technical replicates of blood from a handful of donors. Germline V CDR1 and CDR2: LNHDA, SQIVND (reference sequence). Trimming pared 5 bases from V and 0 bases from J, leaving 17 bases between. The length of the CDR3 is 16 residues. Repertoires were generated with immunoSEQ multiplex PCR, while TCRdb's copy carries only in-frame clones and drops some. The repertoire holds 65,000 to 85,000 clones, with 85% to 95% as singletons. The chain recombines TRBV19 with TRBJ2-7, with D maybe TRBD1 (6 bases). The sequenced material came from T cells isolated from PBMCs. This sequence was found in a human donor in good health. The CDR3 DNA sequence: TGTGCCAGTAGTTCGGCCGGGACATTTAGCTCCTACGAGCAGTACTTC. Translation: CASSSAGTFSSYEQYF.